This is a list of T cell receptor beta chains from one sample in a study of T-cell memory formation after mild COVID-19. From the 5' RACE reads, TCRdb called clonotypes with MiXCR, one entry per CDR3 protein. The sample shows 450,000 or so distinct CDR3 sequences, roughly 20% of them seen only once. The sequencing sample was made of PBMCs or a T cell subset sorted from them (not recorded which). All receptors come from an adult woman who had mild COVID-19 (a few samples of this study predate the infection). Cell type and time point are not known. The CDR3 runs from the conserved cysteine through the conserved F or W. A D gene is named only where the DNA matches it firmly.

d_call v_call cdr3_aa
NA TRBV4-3 CASSQDRTVSYEQYF
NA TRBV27 CASSHSQGPEQFF
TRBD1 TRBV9 CASSAQQGWSRGYTF
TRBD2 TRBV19 CASRIPSGRGDTQYF
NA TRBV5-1 CASSFLAGDSTDTQYF
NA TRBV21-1 CASSSSGGRWIGQYF
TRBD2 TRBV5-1 CASSLSGTNTDTQYF
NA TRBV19 CASSSLSGRVGDEQFF
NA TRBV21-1 CASSQKRDREVHGYTF
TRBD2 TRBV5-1 CASSPGLAGAEETQYF